This T cell receptor beta chain was identified in a study of blood T cells in healthy people across ages. The extraction recovered at least 5.5 micrograms of total RNA per sample. V trimming: 7 bases; J trimming: 7 bases; junction bases outside the gene matches: 7. This CDR3 contains 12 residues. Germline CDR1 SGHRS, CDR2 YFSETQ. This clonotype was counted a few times. A second about 7 to 12 cycle PCR used barcoded and J-beta primers. TCRdb reprocessed the 5' RACE reads via MiXCR and lists one record per CDR3 protein. The repertoire includes 1.2 million to 1.5 million distinct CDR3 sequences, approximately 63% of them detected once, and about 6.7% sits in the top ten.

Material: blood. The source of this sequence is a man aged 18 to 30 in good health. The J gene is TRBJ1-2, the V gene TRBV5-1, with TRBD1 matching over 7 bases. The chain's CDR3 is CASAEGASGYTF. In nucleotides, the CDR3 is TGCGCCAGCGCGGAGGGGGCGAGTGGCTACACCTTC.